The entry below gives a single TCR beta chain sequence along with its context. Its cognate antigen has yet to be identified. Base-call qualities are not available, and no considerably larger clone is one nucleotide away. These data come from a study of T cell repertoires in MIS-A myocarditis (dated by TCRdb to the early 2020s). Amplification of TCRbeta CDR3 regions relied on the immunoSEQ bias-controlled multiplex PCR, followed by high-throughput sequencing. The original pipeline was this. CDR3 sequences were collapsed and filtered by the immunoSEQ vendor pipeline to quantify abundance and frequency of each unique TCRbeta CDR3. CD-HIT clustered dominant CDR3 amino acid sequences with SARS-CoV-2-specific ImmuneCODE TCRbeta sequences at a 90% global sequence identity threshold. Clones with frequencies of 0.1 to 1 were classed as hyperexpanded, and 0.01 to 0.1 as large. The CDR3 amino acid sequences and the V and J gene assignments of the dominant clones were confirmed with MiXCR. The R stringdist package was used to calculate Levenshtein distances between the patient clonotypes and the ImmuneCODE hits. TCRdb holds this immuneACCESS table with in-frame rearrangements only. Some clones are missing; in checked studies, unresolved V genes explain under half, and the rest has no known cause. That table supplies the V and J calls and clone size; D and trimming were determined from the DNA. The sample includes fewer than 15,000 clones, with over 70% observed a single time. The top ten clonotypes cover 61% of the sample.

Inclusive of the bounding cysteine and phenylalanine, the CDR3 is 12 residues long. Of all the DNA, just the CDR3 is kept, 36 bases in frame from base 1. The germline ends are 8 bases apart after V is trimmed by 0 bases and J by 9 bases. CDR1 SGDLS and CDR2 YYNGEE are derived from the germline V gene. The QIAamp DNA FFPE kit was used to extract genomic DNA from formalin-fixed paraffin-embedded autopsy tissue. Recombination linked TRBV9 to TRBJ2-3, with no reliable assignment of the D segment. The TCR comes from a man aged 18 to 29 with fulminant myocarditis from multisystem inflammatory syndrome in adults (MIS-A) after COVID-19. Source material: left ventricle heart tissue obtained at autopsy. Per the publication, the cell subset or site label means: cardiac tissue sample (left or right ventricle, interventricular septum, or pericardium). The nucleotides are TGTGCCAGCAGCGTAGTAGGGAACACGCAGTATTTT. It encodes CASSVVGNTQYF.